One sample yielded the 30 T cell receptor beta chains listed below, sequenced in a study of cytomegalovirus exposure and HLA in healthy donors (dated by TCRdb to about 2017). The library was built by means of the immunoSEQ multiplex PCR assay. For the multiplex PCR, a mixture combining 60 forward primers for TCR Vbeta segments and 13 reverse primers for TCR Jbeta segments was used. Sourced from immuneACCESS, this table was stored by TCRdb with only in-frame sequences that have V and J called. A share of the clones is absent; for the studies checked, an unresolved V gene accounts for under half, and the remainder has no known explanation. This sample is represented by about 210,000 clones; 87% of them were singletons. The ten largest clones represent 1% to 1.4% of the sample. Sequencing input: PBMCs. The receptors stem from a boy between 2 and 10 years old in good health and CMV-seronegative.

The chain combines TRBV5-1 with TRBJ2-3; unclear D gene. The CDR3 has 14 amino acids. Germline CDR1 reads SGHRS; CDR2 reads YFSETQ. V dropped 0 bases and J dropped 3 bases, with 8 bases sitting between them. The CDR3 DNA is TGCGCCAGCAGCTTGGAGCAATCAACAGATACGCAGTATTTT. This encodes CASSLEQSTDTQYF.

The chain links TRBV27 to TRBJ1-4, with 8 bases aligning to TRBD1. Germline CDR1 reads MNHEY; CDR2 reads SMNVEV (reference sequence). The V gene end was trimmed by 6 bases and the J gene end by 4 bases; junction bases not matched to a gene: 4. The CDR3 extends over 14 amino acids. The CDR3 DNA follows: TGTGCCAGCAGCCCCAGGGGGCGTAATGAAAAACTGTTTTTT. As protein: CASSPRGRNEKLFF.

The V and J genes are TRBV11-2 and TRBJ2-3, with 7 bases aligning to TRBD2. Per germline, CDR1 SGHAT and CDR2 FQNNGV. J was trimmed by 5 bases and V by 8 bases; bases with no gene match: 4. This CDR3 has 12 residues. The CDR3 sequence is CASGGGGDTQYF. The DNA for the CDR3 is TGTGCCAGCGGTGGCGGGGGAGATACGCAGTATTTT. The whole variable domain, filled in from reference TRBV11-2 and TRBJ2-3, reads EAGVAQSPRYKIIEKRQSVAFWCNPISGHATLYWYQQILGQGPKLLIQFQNNGVVDDSQLPKDRFSAERLKGVDSTLKIQPAKLEDSAVYLCASGGGGDTQYFGPGTRLTVL.

CDR3 nucleotide sequence: TGTGCCAGCAGCTTAGCCCAGCGGGGGGTCACAGATACGCAGTATTTT. Encoded protein: CASSLAQRGVTDTQYF. The chain carries TRBV7-6 and TRBJ2-3; 9 bases line up with TRBD2. CDR1 is SGHVS, CDR2 FNYEAQ, per germline. The CDR3 has 16 residues. The V segment lost 0 bases and the J segment 2 bases; nucleotides outside the gene matches: 3.

The chain couples TRBV2 to TRBJ2-7; a weak D match, TRBD1 (6 bases). Germline lookup yields CDR1 SNHLY and CDR2 FYNNEI. This CDR3 has 17 amino acids. V dropped 0 bases and J dropped 3 bases, with 18 bases sitting between them. CDR3 protein: CASSEAAGRTRGYEQYF. CDR3 sequence (DNA): TGTGCCAGCAGTGAAGCGGCAGGTCGCACCAGGGGCTACGAGCAGTACTTC.

The rearrangement joins TRBV18 to TRBJ2-5; weak D call: TRBD2 (5 bases). The DNA end is a closer match to TRBJ2-7, so the J assignment may be wrong. The CDR3 loop spans 13 amino acids. CDR1 is KGHSH and CDR2 is LQKENI in the germline V gene. The chain's CDR3 is CASSPRETYEQYF. The CDR3 nucleotides read TGTGCCAGCTCACCAAGGGAGACCTACGAGCAGTACTTC.

The chain couples TRBV18 to TRBJ1-2, with D unclear. CDR3 length: 14 amino acids. Trimming pared 3 bases from V and 3 bases from J, leaving 11 bases between. CDR1 and CDR2 from the germline V gene are KGHSH and LQKENI. CDR3 nucleotide sequence: TGTGCCAGCTCACCCCAGGCGATTGACTATGGCTACACCTTC. It yields the protein CASSPQAIDYGYTF. The whole variable domain, remainder taken from reference TRBV18 and TRBJ1-2, is NAGVMQNPRHLVRRRGQEARLRCSPMKGHSHVYWYRQLPEEGLKFMVYLQKENIIDESGMPKERFSAEFPKEGPSILRIQQVVRGDSAAYFCASSPQAIDYGYTFGSGTRLTVV.

The rearrangement links TRBV7-3 to TRBJ2-5, with 7 positions matching TRBD1. From germline, CDR1 is SGHTA and CDR2 FQGTGA. This CDR3 contains 14 residues. After removal of 5 bases from V and 7 bases from J, the junction contained 10 bases not matched to a gene. CDR3: CASSQDREGGTQYF. CDR3 bases: TGTGCCAGCAGCCAAGACAGGGAAGGCGGGACCCAGTACTTC.

The chain uses TRBV2 and TRBJ2-7, with 10 nucleotides matching TRBD1. The CDR3 length is 16 residues. The ends lost 2 bases at V and 3 bases at J; junction bases unmatched: 7. Germline CDR1 is SNHLY and CDR2 is FYNNEI. Written as DNA, the CDR3 is TGTGCCAGCAGTGAATTTCCAGGGACAGGGGTCTACGAGCAGTACTTC. Amino acid sequence: CASSEFPGTGVYEQYF.

V gene TRBV20-1 combines with J gene TRBJ2-7; possibly TRBD2 for D (6 bases). The CDR3 contains 11 residues. Germline V gene sequence: CDR1 DFQATT, CDR2 SNEGSKA (reference sequence). CDR3 nucleotide sequence: TGCAGCTGGGGACTGCCGTCCGAGCAGTACTTC. It is translated as CSWGLPSEQYF.

This chain joins TRBV10-3 and TRBJ2-5; 14 bases line up with TRBD2. The CDR3 length is 16 residues. Looked up from germline, CDR1 is ENHRY and CDR2 is SYGVKD. V gave up 5 bases and J gave up 11 bases; unmatched junction bases: 13. CDR3 sequence (DNA): TGTGCCATCAGTCCGACTAGCGGGAGGGCCATGAGGGAGCAGTACTTC. Its translation: CAISPTSGRAMREQYF.

This chain joins TRBV2 and TRBJ1-2, with a possible D match to TRBD1 (6 bases). The germline CDR1 and CDR2 sequences are SNHLY and FYNNEI. This CDR3 contains 10 residues. CDR3 loop: CATRGFGYTF. For the CDR3, the DNA is TGTGCTACCAGGGGCTTTGGCTACACCTTC.

The chain couples TRBV12-2 to TRBJ2-7; the table's D call of TRBD1 was not tested on the DNA. TRBV12-2 is a recognized pseudogene. The CDR3 loop spans 15 amino acids. The CDR3 nucleotides read TGTGCAAGTCGCTTTTGGACATCGCGAAGCGACGAGCAGTACTTC. Translation gives CASRFWTSRSDEQYF.

This clone was seen more than once but under ten times. The chain joins TRBV2 to TRBJ1-1; D is unclear. Trimming left V 3 bases short and J 0 bases short, with 8 bases between. The germline V gene has CDR1 SNHLY and CDR2 FYNNEI. The CDR3 has 14 residues. The CDR3 protein is CASSEREMNTEAFF. The CDR3, as DNA: TGTGCCAGCAGTGAGAGAGAGATGAACACTGAAGCTTTCTTT. The full variable domain, rest sourced from reference TRBV2 and TRBJ1-1, is EPEVTQTPSHQVTQMGQEVILRCVPISNHLYFYWYRQILGQKVEFLVSFYNNEISEKSEIFDDQFSVERPDGSNFTLKIRSTKLEDSAMYFCASSEREMNTEAFFGQGTRLTVV.

This clone is a singleton in its sample. The V gene is TRBV30, the J gene TRBJ2-2; no definite D call. The CDR3 length is 12 residues. V was trimmed by 5 bases and J by 8 bases, leaving 12 bases between them. Germline-derived CDR1 and CDR2 are GTSNPN and SVGIG (reference sequence). Here the CDR3 reads CAWAQASGELFF. The CDR3 nucleotides are TGTGCCTGGGCTCAGGCTTCGGGGGAGCTGTTTTTT.

V usage is TRBV5-1 and J usage is TRBJ1-4, with D tentatively TRBD1 (6 bases). The ends were cut back, 0 bases at V and 8 bases at J, with 14 bases in the middle. The germline gives CDR1 SGHRS, CDR2 YFSETQ. The CDR3 extends over 15 amino acids. The CDR3, as DNA: TGCGCCAGCAGCTTGGGACGGACAGTTGGGGAAAAACTGTTTTTT. Translation gives CASSLGRTVGEKLFF.

V is TRBV5-5 and J is TRBJ2-2; 7 positions match TRBD2. Losses at the gene ends were 4 bases for V and 6 bases for J; bases not matched to a gene: 3. Germline loops: CDR1 SGHKS, CDR2 YYEKEE (reference sequence). This CDR3 spans 13 amino acids. The CDR3 bases are TGTGCCAGCAGCGCGGGGAGGGCCGGGGAGCTGTTTTTT. It codes for CASSAGRAGELFF.

The J gene is TRBJ1-1, the V gene TRBV18, with a tentative D call TRBD1 (5 bases). The CDR3 runs 16 residues. Trimming took 6 bases from V and 4 from J, leaving 21 bases between them. Looked up from germline, CDR1 is KGHSH and CDR2 is LQKENI. The CDR3 loop reads CASSDRQGGVGTEAFF. Written as DNA, the CDR3 is TGTGCCAGCTCCGATCGGCAGGGTGGGGTAGGCACTGAAGCTTTCTTT. Full variable domain (rest looked up from reference TRBV18 and TRBJ1-1): NAGVMQNPRHLVRRRGQEARLRCSPMKGHSHVYWYRQLPEEGLKFMVYLQKENIIDESGMPKERFSAEFPKEGPSILRIQQVVRGDSAAYFCASSDRQGGVGTEAFFGQGTRLTVV.

The count of this clone is one. This rearrangement joins TRBV9 to TRBJ2-3, with 10 bases lining up with TRBD1. V shed 0 bases, J shed 5 bases, and the junction held 6 bases outside the gene matches. This CDR3 region has 16 residues. From germline, CDR1 is SGDLS and CDR2 YYNGEE. The CDR3 loop reads CASSVARTGGLDTQYF. The CDR3 DNA follows: TGTGCCAGCAGCGTAGCTAGGACAGGGGGTCTAGATACGCAGTATTTT.

This rearrangement joins TRBV11-2 to TRBJ2-2, with D hard to call. V lost 2 bases to trimming and J lost 5 bases, with 6 bases between them. The CDR3 sequence is 13 residues long. Germline values: CDR1 SGHAT, CDR2 FQNNGV. This chain's CDR3 is CASSLSPTGELFF. CDR3 DNA: TGTGCCAGCAGCTTAAGCCCGACCGGGGAGCTGTTTTTT.

The rearrangement links TRBV4-2 to TRBJ1-4; weak D call: TRBD1 (5 bases). Germline V CDR1 and CDR2: LGHNA, YNFKEQ. Trimming took 0 bases from V and 7 from J, leaving 9 bases between them. This CDR3 region has 14 residues. CDR3: CASSQDGQSEKLFF. The CDR3 coding sequence is TGTGCCAGCAGCCAAGATGGACAAAGTGAAAAACTGTTTTTT.

The CDR3 DNA sequence: TGTGCCAGCAGTTGGCGGGGACGCAACTATGGCTACACCTTC. Its translation is CASSWRGRNYGYTF. V and J are TRBV28 and TRBJ1-2; a weak D match, TRBD1 (5 bases). The CDR3 extends over 14 amino acids. The V and J ends lost 4 bases and 2 bases respectively, with 11 bases between them. Germline V CDR1 and CDR2: MDHEN, SYDVKM.

The chain employs TRBV6-5 and TRBJ2-3; 8 bases match TRBD2. V lost 6 bases and J lost 5; bases outside the gene matches: 10. CDR1 and CDR2 from the germline V gene are MNHEY and SVGAGI. CDR3 length: 15 amino acids. CDR3 coding DNA: TGTGCCAGCAGCCCCGGGGGGCTAGCGGGAGATACGCAGTATTTT. This codes for CASSPGGLAGDTQYF.

In this sample, this clone turned up once. J is TRBJ2-5 and V is TRBV5-6; 11 bases fit TRBD2. This CDR3 contains 17 residues. CDR1 is SGHDT and CDR2 is YYEEEE in the germline V gene. V lost 1 base to trimming and J lost 3 bases; unmatched junction nucleotides: 8. The CDR3 DNA reads TGTGCCAGCAGCTTGTGGGGTAGACTAGCGGGAAAAGAGACCCAGTACTTC. Translating gives CASSLWGRLAGKETQYF.

Points on this clone: This sample includes further DNA sequences coding for the same CDR3. The chain links TRBV11-3 to TRBJ1-1; no reliable D call. The ends were cut back, 3 bases at V and 1 base at J, with 6 bases in the middle. The CDR3 length is 13 residues. Germline values: CDR1 SGHNT, CDR2 YENEEA. CDR3 residues: CASSLKRNTEAFF. The CDR3 DNA sequence: TGTGCCAGCAGCTTGAAGCGGAACACTGAAGCTTTCTTT. The whole variable domain, remainder taken from reference TRBV11-3 and TRBJ1-1, is EAGVVQSPRYKIIEKKQPVAFWCNPISGHNTLYWYLQNLGQGPELLIRYENEEAVDDSQLPKDRFSAERLKGVDSTLKIQPAELGDSAVYLCASSLKRNTEAFFGQGTRLTVV.

The gene calls are TRBV30 and TRBJ1-5, with D perhaps TRBD1 (6 bases). CDR1 is GTSNPN and CDR2 is SVGIG in the germline V gene (reference sequence). The CDR3 is 15 amino acids. V lost 0 bases and J lost 4, with 13 bases in between. The CDR3 DNA sequence: TGTGCCTGGAGTGTACAGACAGGCCGTAATCAGCCCCAGCATTTT. Amino acid sequence: CAWSVQTGRNQPQHF.

The chain employs TRBV25-1 and TRBJ2-7, with 12 nucleotides matching TRBD1. Trimming cost V 8 bases and J 4 bases; bases outside gene matches: 3. The CDR3 is 13 residues long. CDR1 and CDR2 from the germline V gene are MGHDK and SYGVNS. Here the CDR3 DNA reads TGTGCCAGCGGGACAGGGGGCGTGTACGAGCAGTACTTC. Translated, it gives CASGTGGVYEQYF.

The chain joins TRBV30 to TRBJ2-7; TRBD1 might be the D (5 bases). The V gene lost 0 bases and the J gene lost 11 bases, with 11 bases spanning the gap. The germline V gene has CDR1 GTSNPN and CDR2 SVGIG (reference sequence). The CDR3 is 11 amino acids. The CDR3, as DNA: TGTGCCTGGAGTGTAGGGGCCGCTGAGTACTTC. Its translation: CAWSVGAAEYF.

As concerns this clone: Other DNA variants within this sample encode the same CDR3. In nucleotides, the CDR3 is TGCGCCAGCAGCCTGGCCTTACAAGAGACCCAGTACTTC. Its protein is CASSLALQETQYF. V is TRBV5-1 and J is TRBJ2-5; D unclear. Germline CDR1 reads SGHRS; CDR2 reads YFSETQ. Trimming stripped 4 bases from V and 2 bases from J, with 9 bases between. The CDR3 spans 13 residues. The full variable domain, its missing parts supplied by reference TRBV5-1 and TRBJ2-5, is KAGVTQTPRYLIKTRGQQVTLSCSPISGHRSVSWYQQTPGQGLQFLFEYFSETQRNKGNFPGRFSGRQFSNSRSEMNVSTLELGDSALYLCASSLALQETQYFGPGTRLLVL.

The chain uses TRBV7-8 and TRBJ1-5; 7 bases map to TRBD1. This CDR3 comprises 16 residues. V was clipped by 2 bases and J by 4 bases; unmatched bases: 8. Germline V gene lookup returns CDR1 SGHVS and CDR2 FQNEAQ. The CDR3 spells CASSLNRQGTNQPQHF. In DNA, the CDR3 is TGTGCCAGCAGCTTAAATAGACAGGGAACAAATCAGCCCCAGCATTTT.